This TCR beta chain was retrieved from a study of CD8 T cells in ankylosing spondylitis. General observations from the study: Made up of about eight highly homologous variants, a TCR beta motif appeared characteristic of ankylosing spondylitis blood.

Making use of molecular barcodes, quantitative 5'-RACE generated TCR beta libraries. TCRdb reprocessed the 5' RACE reads with MiXCR, giving one entry per CDR3 protein. The sample yields 200,000 to 250,000 distinct CDR3 sequences, around 17% seen once. The CDR3 sequence is 18 residues long. Turning to this clonotype: Its specificity is not known.

The sample consisted of blood, either unsorted or a sorted T cell fraction (not recorded which). J is TRBJ2-7 and V is TRBV21-1; the table gives TRBD1 as D, unverified against the DNA. TRBV21-1 represents a pseudogene. The source of this sequence is a male donor with ankylosing spondylitis. The CDR3 region has the DNA TGTGCCAGCAGCAAAGCCAGGGGGTATGGGGGGCCGAGCCTCGAGCAGTACTTC. Protein product: CASSKARGYGGPSLEQYF.